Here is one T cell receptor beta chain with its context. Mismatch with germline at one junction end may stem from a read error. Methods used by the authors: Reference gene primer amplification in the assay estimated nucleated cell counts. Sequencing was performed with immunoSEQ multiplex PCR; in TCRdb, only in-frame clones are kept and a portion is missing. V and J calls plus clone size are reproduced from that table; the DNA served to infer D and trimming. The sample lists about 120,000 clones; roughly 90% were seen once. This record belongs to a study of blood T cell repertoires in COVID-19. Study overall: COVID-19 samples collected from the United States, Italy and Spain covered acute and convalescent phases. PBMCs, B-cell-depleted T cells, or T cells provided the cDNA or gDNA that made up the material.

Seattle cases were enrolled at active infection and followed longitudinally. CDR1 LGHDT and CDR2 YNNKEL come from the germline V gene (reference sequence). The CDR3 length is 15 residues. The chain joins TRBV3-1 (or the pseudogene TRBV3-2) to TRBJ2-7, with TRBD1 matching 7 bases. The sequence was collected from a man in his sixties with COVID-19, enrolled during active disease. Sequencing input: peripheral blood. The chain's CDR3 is CASSEDRASTYEQYF. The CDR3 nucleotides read TGTGCCAGCAGCGAAGACAGGGCCTCTACCTACGAGCAGTACTTC.